The 32 T cell receptor beta chains presented below share a single source sample, sequenced in a study of T and B cells in COVID-19 patients. BIOMED2 TRB-A/B primer pools were used in multiplex TRB PCR. A single record per CDR3 protein comes from TCRdb applying MiXCR to the multiplex PCR reads. The data show some 13,000 distinct CDR3 sequences, 25% seen once. TRB was amplified from around 250-500 ng of blood genomic DNA. Source material: blood. These receptors were obtained from a human donor who had recovered from COVID-19.

The chain's CDR3 is CASSATSGRDTQYF. CDR3 sequence (DNA): TGCGCCAGCAGCGCGACTAGCGGGAGGGATACGCAGTATTTT. This sequence joins TRBV5-1 and TRBJ2-3; 13 bases match TRBD2. V lost 4 bases to trimming and J lost 6 bases; unmatched junction nucleotides: 2. Germline V gene data show CDR1 as SGHRS and CDR2 as YFSETQ. CDR3 size: 14 residues.

This chain connects TRBV5-6 to TRBJ1-5, with D perhaps matching TRBD1 (6 bases). The CDR3 has 15 residues. V dropped 4 bases and J dropped 6 bases, with 17 bases sitting between them. The germline CDR1 and CDR2 sequences are SGHDT and YYEEEE. CDR3 in amino acids: CASSTTGARGQPQHF. Written as DNA, the CDR3 is TGTGCCAGCAGCACTACCGGGGCCAGGGGTCAGCCCCAGCATTTT.

Judged by abundance, this clonotype is medium-sized. V and J are TRBV19 and TRBJ2-7; 7 bases line up with TRBD1. CDR3 length: 14 residues. V lost 5 bases and J lost 5; bases outside the gene matches: 9. Germline CDR1 is LNHDA and CDR2 is SQIVND (reference sequence). CDR3 sequence (DNA): TGTGCCAGTAGTTCAGACAGGGTGAGCAACGAGCAGTACTTC. Translating it yields CASSSDRVSNEQYF.

In regard to this clonotype: This may stem from a read error, because a much larger clone lies one nucleotide away. The chain couples TRBV30 to TRBJ2-1, with 8 bases identical to TRBD2. CDR1 is GTSNPN and CDR2 is SVGIG in the germline V gene (reference sequence). Trimming at V came to 7 bases and at J to 10 bases, leaving 15 bases not matched to a gene. The CDR3 covers 14 residues. The CDR3: CASQESGRPYEQFF. The CDR3 bases are TGTGCCTCCCAGGAAAGCGGGAGACCCTACGAGCAGTTCTTC.

The CDR3 loop reads CASRLAGQDTQYF. CDR3 coding DNA: TGTGCCAGCAGACTAGCGGGCCAAGATACGCAGTATTTT. The J gene is TRBJ2-3, the V gene TRBV6-5; TRBD2 matches 9 bases. The germline V gene has CDR1 MNHEY and CDR2 SVGAGI. The CDR3 has 13 residues. V shed 6 bases, J shed 5 bases, and the junction held 3 bases outside the gene matches.

V and J are TRBV5-5 and TRBJ2-1; 14 positions agree with TRBD2. CDR1 is SGHKS, CDR2 YYEKEE, per germline (reference sequence). The CDR3 is made up of 15 amino acids. V shed 4 bases and J 6 bases; nucleotides not matched to a gene: 3. CDR3 sequence (DNA): TGTGCCAGCAGCAAGGGACTAGCGGGAGTCAATGAGCAGTTCTTC. It is translated as CASSKGLAGVNEQFF.

The rearrangement joins TRBV20-1 to TRBJ2-1; TRBD1 agrees at 9 bases. The CDR3 runs to 14 residues. In germline, CDR1 is DFQATT, CDR2 SNEGSKA (reference sequence). Trimming removed 7 bases from V and 4 bases from J; junction bases left unmatched: 8. For the CDR3, the DNA is TGCAGTGGTACCGGGACAGGGCCGTACAATGAGCAGTTCTTC. As protein: CSGTGTGPYNEQFF.

V is TRBV4-2 and J is TRBJ2-3; TRBD2 matches at 14 bases. The germline CDR1 and CDR2 sequences are LGHNA and YNFKEQ. The J segment lost 7 bases and the V segment lost 0 bases, leaving 9 bases of the junction unmatched. CDR3 length: 18 residues. The CDR3 DNA sequence: TGTGCCAGCAGCCAAGATGCGACTAGCGGGAGGGCCAGGAATACGCAGTATTTT. Encoded protein: CASSQDATSGRARNTQYF.

The rearrangement joins TRBV20-1 to TRBJ1-6; D gene ambiguous. The CDR3 is made up of 13 amino acids. Germline values: CDR1 DFQATT, CDR2 SNEGSKA (reference sequence). V was pared by 3 bases and J by 8 bases, with 11 bases between. The CDR3 here is CSASFSGDSPLHF. In nucleotides, the CDR3 is TGCAGTGCTAGCTTCAGCGGGGATTCACCCCTCCACTTT.

The chain joins TRBV6-1 to TRBJ2-1; TRBD2 aligns across 10 bases. The CDR3 extends over 15 amino acids. Per the germline V gene, CDR1 is MNHNS and CDR2 is SASEGT. V shed 6 bases, J shed 6 bases, and the junction held 8 bases outside the gene matches. CDR3 amino acids: CASSVDQRGGNEQFF. CDR3 nucleotides: TGTGCCAGCAGCGTAGATCAGCGGGGGGGCAATGAGCAGTTCTTC.

This clonotype is medium-sized (0.01 to 0.1%) in the sample. Compared with germline, one end of the junction differs, possibly owing to a read error. This sequence joins TRBV6-6 and TRBJ2-7; maybe TRBD1 (5 bases). Germline loops: CDR1 MNHNY, CDR2 SVGAGI (reference sequence). The CDR3 extends over 14 amino acids. Here the CDR3 reads CASTSHGASSEQYF. The CDR3 region has the DNA TGTGCCAGCACTTCCCATGGGGCCTCCTCCGAGCAGTACTTC.

This clonotype came up a few times. The rearrangement uses TRBV7-9 and TRBJ2-2; 8 bases are a match to TRBD1. Germline values: CDR1 SEHNR, CDR2 FQNEAQ (reference sequence). The CDR3 loop spans 15 amino acids. Trimming cost V 6 bases and J 5 bases; bases outside gene matches: 8. CDR3 sequence (DNA): TGTGCCAGCAGGTTGGACAGGGTCGAAACCGGGGAGCTGTTTTTT. Translating gives CASRLDRVETGELFF.

This clonotype has only one observation. V usage is TRBV28 and J usage is TRBJ1-6; D gene uncertain. CDR1 is MDHEN and CDR2 is SYDVKM in the germline V gene. V was clipped by 0 bases and J by 7 bases, with 7 bases between them. The length of the CDR3 is 14 residues. CDR3 protein: CASSLWGPNSPLHF. The CDR3 nucleotides are TGTGCCAGCAGTTTATGGGGCCCCAATTCACCCCTCCACTTT.

This clonotype was counted ten times or more. The CDR3 reads CASSLERGGTEYF. As DNA, the CDR3 is TGTGCCAGCAGCTTAGAGAGGGGTGGGACTGAATATTTT. V is TRBV7-6 and J is TRBJ2-3, with D possibly being TRBD2 (6 bases). Germline assignment: CDR1 SGHVS and CDR2 FNYEAQ. V was trimmed by 1 base and J by 15 bases, leaving 17 bases between them. The CDR3 sequence is 13 residues long.

V usage is TRBV6-5 and J usage is TRBJ1-2, with 9 bases that match TRBD1. The germline gives CDR1 MNHEY, CDR2 SVGAGI. The junction had 5 bases not matched to a gene; V was cut back by 4 bases and J by 2 bases. The CDR3 runs 15 residues. The CDR3 loop is CASSSAGTGNYGYTF. In DNA form, the CDR3 reads TGTGCCAGCAGTTCCGCCGGGACAGGGAACTATGGCTACACCTTC.

There are many counts of this clonotype. This rearrangement joins TRBV6-4 to TRBJ2-3, with unresolved D. The germline V gene has CDR1 MRHNA and CDR2 SNTAGT. With 0 bases removed from V and 4 bases from J, the gap between germline ends came to 11 bases. This CDR3 contains 15 residues. CDR3 in amino acids: CASSDSVLEADTQYF. In DNA form, the CDR3 reads TGTGCCAGCAGTGACTCGGTCCTAGAGGCAGATACGCAGTATTTT.

This clonotype was counted only a few times. The gene calls are TRBV5-1 and TRBJ1-2; D perhaps matches TRBD1 (5 bases). The CDR3 contains 15 residues. Trimming took 4 bases from V and 0 from J, leaving 13 bases between them. Germline V gene data show CDR1 as SGHRS and CDR2 as YFSETQ. Written as DNA, the CDR3 is TGCGCCAGCAGCCAGGACATCTTAGCTAACTATGGCTACACCTTC. It codes for CASSQDILANYGYTF.

In this sample, this clonotype is medium-sized. V is TRBV6-5 and J is TRBJ2-7; TRBD1 matches at 10 bases. Germline loops: CDR1 MNHEY, CDR2 SVGAGI. V was pared by 7 bases and J by 4 bases, with 4 bases of the junction left unmatched. The CDR3 has 13 amino acids. The CDR3: CASTEGQGYEQYF. The CDR3 DNA reads TGTGCCAGCACTGAGGGACAGGGGTACGAGCAGTACTTC.

The chain recombines TRBV15 with TRBJ1-2, with 10 bases that match TRBD1. The ends lost 1 base at V and 4 bases at J; junction bases unmatched: 3. This CDR3 is built from 15 residues. CDR1 is LNHNV, CDR2 YYDKDF, per germline (reference sequence). The CDR3 is CATSRAGQGIYGYTF. The CDR3 coding sequence is TGTGCCACCAGCAGAGCGGGACAGGGGATCTATGGCTACACCTTC.

Sample share makes this clonotype medium-sized. The chain is built from TRBV30 and TRBJ2-3, with D perhaps given as TRBD1 or TRBD2 (5 bases each). The CDR3 spans 13 residues. Trimming pared 1 base from V and 1 base from J, leaving 6 bases between. Germline V gene lookup returns CDR1 GTSNPN and CDR2 SVGIG (reference sequence). The CDR3 here is CAWSGGGTDTQYF. CDR3 DNA: TGTGCCTGGAGTGGAGGGGGCACAGATACGCAGTATTTT.

With regard to this clonotype: One end of the junction fails to match germline, which may point to a read error. V gene TRBV7-9 combines with J gene TRBJ2-5, with D possibly TRBD2 on 6 matching bases. CDR1 and CDR2 from the germline V gene are SEHNR and FQNEAQ (reference sequence). CDR3 length: 13 amino acids. CDR3 protein: CASRLADQETQYF. For the CDR3, the DNA is TGTGCCAGCAGATTAGCGGACCAAGAGACCCAGTACTTC.

This clonotype was found once. This sequence joins TRBV12-3 or TRBV12-4 and TRBJ1-1; D is uncertain. The CDR3 runs 11 residues. V was shortened by 4 bases and J by 3 bases, with 3 bases between the two germline ends. The CDR3 region has the DNA TGTGCCAGCAGTTCCCACACTGAAGCTTTCTTT. It is translated as CASSSHTEAFF.

The chain combines TRBV20-1 with TRBJ1-5; D possibly corresponds to TRBD1 (5 bases). The CDR3 runs to 12 residues. V lost 6 bases and J lost 2, with 8 bases in between. Looked up from germline, CDR1 is DFQATT and CDR2 is SNEGSKA (reference sequence). The CDR3 bases are TGCAGTGCGGGGGGGGGCAATCAGCCCCAGCATTTT. Protein sequence: CSAGGGNQPQHF.

This clonotype was counted ten times or more. The chain is built from TRBV10-3 and TRBJ2-7; tentative D call: TRBD1 (6 bases). The germline CDR1 and CDR2 sequences are ENHRY and SYGVKD. The CDR3 extends over 15 amino acids. V dropped 6 bases and J dropped 2 bases, with 17 bases sitting between them. In nucleotides, the CDR3 is TGTGCCATCAGGAACCGGGACATTGACCCCTACGAGCAGTACTTC. This sequence encodes CAIRNRDIDPYEQYF.

A note on this clonotype: A much more abundant neighbour one base away suggests this may be a read error. The rearrangement links TRBV5-4 to TRBJ2-3; 7 bases match TRBD1. Germline CDR1 SGHNT, CDR2 YYREEE (reference sequence). The CDR3 loop spans 13 amino acids. Here the CDR3 reads CAEGTEGADTQCF. The CDR3 coding sequence is TGTGCCGAAGGGACAGAAGGCGCAGATACGCAGTGTTTT. Full variable domain (rest looked up from reference TRBV5-4 and TRBJ2-3): ETGVTQSPTHLIKTRGQQVTLRCSSQSGHNTVSWYQQALGQGPQFIFQYYREEENGRGNFPPRFSGLQFPNYSSELNVNALELDDSALYLCAEGTEGADTQCFGPGTRLTVL.

V usage is TRBV5-1 and J usage is TRBJ2-7, with TRBD2 matching over 9 bases. Germline lookup yields CDR1 SGHRS and CDR2 YFSETQ. CDR3 size: 14 residues. V was pared by 4 bases and J by 2 bases, with 4 bases of the junction left unmatched. As DNA, the CDR3 is TGCGCCAGCAGCCGGACTAGCGACACCTACGAGCAGTACTTC. This gives the protein CASSRTSDTYEQYF.

This clonotype is large. The chain carries TRBV29-1 and TRBJ2-1, with unresolved D. CDR3 length: 15 amino acids. In germline, CDR1 is SQVTM, CDR2 ANQGSEA. The ends were cut back, 0 bases at V and 9 bases at J, with 18 bases in the middle. CDR3 DNA: TGCAGCGTTGAAGACGGTCTAGTATCGTCCACTGAGCAGTTCTTC. Protein product: CSVEDGLVSSTEQFF.

The chain uses TRBV7-6 and TRBJ2-7; maybe TRBD1 (6 bases). This CDR3 has 14 amino acids. Germline assignment: CDR1 SGHVS and CDR2 FNYEAQ. Between the trimmed V and J ends, which lost 5 bases and 1 base, there was a span of 12 bases. CDR3 nucleotide sequence: TGTGCCAGCAGCAATCGACAGGATTCCTACGAGCAGTACTTC. Its protein product is CASSNRQDSYEQYF.

This clonotype showed up many times. The gene calls are TRBV6-6 and TRBJ2-7, with TRBD1 matching 10 bases. The CDR3 loop spans 16 amino acids. Germline values: CDR1 MNHNY, CDR2 SVGAGI (reference sequence). Trimming took 6 bases from V and 3 from J; bases not matched to a gene: 11. The DNA of the CDR3 is TGTGCCAGCAGAGCCGGGACAGGGGTCCAAAACTACGAGCAGTACTTC. Protein sequence: CASRAGTGVQNYEQYF.

By sample fraction, this clonotype is medium-sized (0.01 to 0.1%). The chain joins TRBV29-1 to TRBJ2-5; no definite D call. CDR3 length equals 13 residues. Germline V CDR1 and CDR2: SQVTM, ANQGSEA. Trimming took off 4 bases at V and 5 bases at J, with 14 bases between the two ends. Here the CDR3 DNA reads TGCAGCGTTGGACCGTTGGTTGGGGAGACCCAGTACTTC. It is translated as CSVGPLVGETQYF.

Sample share makes this clonotype medium-sized. The chain uses TRBV5-6 and TRBJ1-2; D is uncertain. Trimming removed 1 base at V and 5 bases at J, with 6 bases between. Germline CDR1 and CDR2: SGHDT and YYEEEE. The CDR3 covers 12 residues. The CDR3 is CASSLSGYGYTF. The CDR3 DNA is TGTGCCAGCAGCTTGTCCGGGTATGGCTACACCTTC.

V gene TRBV5-4 combines with J gene TRBJ1-2, with 7 bases fitting TRBD1. Germline CDR1 and CDR2: SGHNT and YYREEE (reference sequence). J gave up 7 bases and V 0 bases, and 3 bases lay outside the gene matches. CDR3 size: 13 residues. CDR3 in amino acids: CASSLEGARGYTF. DNA for the CDR3: TGTGCCAGCAGCTTGGAGGGGGCTCGTGGCTACACCTTC.